This T cell receptor beta chain was obtained from a study of cytomegalovirus exposure and HLA in healthy donors. Trimming pared 2 bases from V and 4 bases from J, leaving 11 bases between. This CDR3 has 14 amino acids. Germline-derived CDR1 and CDR2 are LNHNV and YYDKDF (reference sequence). The PCR was carried out with 60 Vbeta primers and 13 Jbeta primers. TCRdb's table, derived via immunoSEQ multiplex PCR, lists solely in-frame clones and lacks some. The table has about 130,000 clones, roughly 78% seen once. Sequencing input: PBMCs. The chain uses TRBV15 and TRBJ1-2, with a tentative D call TRBD1 (5 bases). The TCR originated in a male donor in good health and CMV-seronegative. In nucleotides, the CDR3 is TGTGCCACCAGCAGATCGGGGACTAGCTATGGCTACACCTTC. This codes for CATSRSGTSYGYTF.